Shown below are 19 T cell receptor beta chains from a single sample sequenced in a study of CD4 and CD8 cells across lung adenocarcinoma regions. TCRdb re-called the PCR reads through MiXCR, storing one row per CDR3 protein. The top ten clones hold 40% to 50% of a sample with more than 25,000 distinct CDR3 sequences, 50% to 55% of them seen once. Sequenced: CD8+ T cells from the center of a lung tumor. These receptors all come from a male donor with lung adenocarcinoma. The CD4 and CD8 labels of this study may be unreliable.

This sequence joins TRBV6-5 and TRBJ2-2; weak D call: TRBD2 (5 bases). The J call is in doubt because the DNA end fits TRBJ2-3 better. CDR3 length equals 15 residues. In germline, CDR1 is MNHEY, CDR2 SVGAGI. The CDR3 sequence is CASSYGALSTGEQYF. The CDR3 DNA is TGTGCCAGCAGTTACGGCGCGCTGAGCACCGGGGAGCAGTATTTT.

The CDR3 bases are TGCGCGGGCCGTGGGGGCCCACACCAAGATACGCAGTACTTC. Its protein is CAGRGGPHQDTQYF. The J gene is TRBJ2-1, the V gene TRBV10-1; possibly TRBD1 for D (6 bases). With the DNA end fitting TRBJ2-7 better, the J assignment may be wrong. The CDR3 spans 14 residues. The germline V gene has CDR1 WNHNN and CDR2 SYGVQD (reference sequence).

The rearrangement links TRBV5-1 to TRBJ1-1, with D uncertain. From germline, CDR1 is SGHRS and CDR2 YFSETQ. The CDR3 consists of 14 residues. V was trimmed by 2 bases and J by 6 bases, leaving 14 bases between them. This CDR3 is CASSLRLNPPEAFF. Here the CDR3 DNA reads TGCGCCAGCAGCTTACGTCTCAATCCCCCTGAAGCTTTCTTT.

This chain joins TRBV6-1 and TRBJ2-1; a weak D match, TRBD1 (6 bases). The CDR3 is made up of 11 amino acids. V lost 5 bases and J lost 10, with 9 bases in between. Per the germline V gene, CDR1 is MNHNS and CDR2 is SASEGT. The CDR3 here is CASSQGLEQFF. In DNA, the CDR3 is TGTGCCAGCAGTCAGGGGCTGGAGCAGTTCTTC.

V is TRBV9 and J is TRBJ1-3, with D hard to call. Trimming took off 8 bases at V and 0 bases at J, with 9 bases between the two ends. Germline CDR1 and CDR2: SGDLS and YYNGEE. The CDR3 totals 13 residues. CDR3 DNA: TGTGCCAGACCCCACAACTCTGGAAACACCATATATTTT. It codes for CARPHNSGNTIYF.

By share of the sample, this clonotype is medium-sized (0.01 to 0.1%). This rearrangement joins TRBV6-5 to TRBJ2-5, with D possibly being TRBD1 or TRBD2 (6 bases each). The CDR3 loop spans 12 amino acids. Looked up from germline, CDR1 is MNHEY and CDR2 is SVGAGI. Trimming stripped 8 bases from V and 5 bases from J, with 12 bases between. CDR3 in DNA: TGTGCCAGCGGGGGGCTGGGGGAGACCCAGTACTTC. Translated: CASGGLGETQYF.

This clonotype showed up many times. This may be a read error: a much more frequent sequence differs by one nucleotide. The gene calls are TRBV7-8 and TRBJ2-1; 13 nucleotides line up with TRBD2. Germline trimming cut 4 bases from V and 13 bases from J; bases unmatched to any gene: 10. The CDR3 sequence is 15 residues long. Per the germline V gene, CDR1 is SGHVS and CDR2 is FQNEAQ. CDR3 amino acids: CASSWTSGGVGTQFF. DNA of the CDR3: TGTGCCAGCAGCTGGACTAGCGGGGGAGTGGGGACCCAGTTCTTC.

This clonotype was seen ten or more times. The CDR3 reads CASSYPRQGPSNYGYTF. The DNA for the CDR3 is TGTGCCAGCAGTTATCCCCGACAGGGGCCTTCTAACTATGGCTACACCTTC. This chain links TRBV6-6 with TRBJ1-2, with 8 bases matching TRBD1. The V gene end was trimmed by 3 bases and the J gene end by 0 bases; junction bases not matched to a gene: 9. Germline V lookup: CDR1 MNHNY, CDR2 SVGAGI (reference sequence). This CDR3 comprises 17 residues.

Ten or more counts support this clonotype. This may arise from a read error, as a much more abundant clone is one base away. The V gene is TRBV7-2, the J gene TRBJ2-1; D perhaps matches TRBD2 (5 bases). V was clipped by 5 bases and J by 13 bases, with 21 bases between them. The CDR3 contains 14 residues. Germline CDR1 is SGHTA and CDR2 is FQGNSA. CDR3 amino acids: CASSQASLQETQFF. The CDR3 coding sequence is TGTGCCAGCAGCCAGGCTAGCCTCCAAGAGACCCAGTTCTTC.

In this sample, this clonotype turned up many times. The CDR3, as DNA: TGCGCCAGCAGTCGGACCGCTGCCGGGAGGAGCTCCTACGAGCAGTACTTC. As protein: CASSRTAAGRSSYEQYF. This chain uses TRBV4-1 with TRBJ2-7; TRBD2 aligns across 7 bases. In germline, CDR1 is MGHRA, CDR2 YSYEKL. The CDR3 sequence is 17 residues long. V trimming: 6 bases; J trimming: 0 bases; junction bases outside the gene matches: 14.

Of note for this clonotype: At one of its ends the junction is not consistent with the germline gene, which may arise from a read error. J is TRBJ2-4 and V is TRBV4-1; D is unclear. Germline assignment: CDR1 MGHRA and CDR2 YSYEKL. The CDR3 contains 15 residues. The CDR3 DNA reads as TGCGCCAGCAGCCAAGAGGGCGTGGCCAAAAACATTCAGTACTTT. The encoded protein is CASSQEGVAKNIQYF.

With regard to this clonotype: One end of the junction varies from germline; a read error may be responsible. The chain recombines TRBV6-1 with TRBJ2-3; D remains unclear. Germline V gene sequence: CDR1 MNHNS, CDR2 SASEGT. This CDR3 spans 14 amino acids. CDR3 sequence reads: CASIKLDATNTQYF. The CDR3 region has the DNA TGTGCCAGCATAAAGCTGGATGCCACAAATACGCAGTACTTT.

On this clonotype itself: One junction end does not reproduce the germline sequence, and a read error may be involved. The V gene is TRBV6-1, the J gene TRBJ2-3, with D perhaps matching TRBD1 or TRBD2 (6 bases each). Germline V gene data show CDR1 as MNHNS and CDR2 as SASEGT. The CDR3 runs to 16 residues. CDR3 nucleotide sequence: TGTGCCAGCGCGGGGCCCGGGGGCGGGGACCGAGATACCCAGTATTTT. Translated, it gives CASAGPGGGDRDTQYF.

The chain couples TRBV5-1 to TRBJ2-7; 7 nucleotides match TRBD1. There are 14 residues in the CDR3. CDR1 and CDR2 (germline): SGHRS, YFSETQ. Germline trimming cut 2 bases from V and 4 bases from J; bases unmatched to any gene: 6. CDR3 sequence reads: CASSFGGTDYEQYF. The CDR3 bases are TGCGCCAGCAGCTTTGGTGGGACAGATTACGAGCAGTACTTC.

This clonotype occurred a few times. Possible read error: a much larger clone is one base away. The V and J genes are TRBV7-6 and TRBJ2-1; TRBD2 might be the D (6 bases). The V gene's germline CDR1 is SGHVS and CDR2 FNYEAQ. This CDR3 has 14 residues. The CDR3 nucleotides are TGTGCCAGCAGCCGGAGGGCCGGGTACAATGAGCAGCTCTTC. This sequence encodes CASSRRAGYNEQLF.

This chain connects TRBV6-1 to TRBJ2-4; no clear D. The CDR3 consists of 12 residues. V shed 11 bases and J shed 12 bases, with 20 bases lying between them. The germline CDR1 and CDR2 sequences are MNHNS and SASEGT. CDR3 DNA sequence: TGTGCCGGCCTGTGCGCCACAGATACTCAGTACTTC. It codes for CAGLCATDTQYF.

This clonotype is a singleton in its sample. One end of the junction is discordant with germline, which a read error may explain. V and J are TRBV6-1 and TRBJ2-4; 8 bases line up with TRBD2. Germline V gene data show CDR1 as MNHNS and CDR2 as SASEGT. The CDR3 sequence is 15 residues long. DNA of the CDR3: TGTGCCAGCAGTGCCCAACTAGCGGCAGCAGACACGCAGTATTTC. Translated, it gives CASSAQLAAADTQYF.

The sample holds many counts of this clonotype. DNA of the CDR3: TGTGCCAGCAGCTTAGTGCGAGAAGAGACCCAGTACTTC. Translating it yields CASSLVREETQYF. This chain joins TRBV7-3 and TRBJ2-5, with unresolved D. CDR1 SGHTA and CDR2 FQGTGA come from the germline V gene. CDR3 length: 13 residues. The V end was cut by 2 bases, the J end by 3 bases, with 7 bases between.

To note about this clonotype: The junction and the germline gene differ at one end; a read error may be behind it. The CDR3 sequence is CASSHGTTDEQFF. CDR3 DNA: TGCGCCAGCAGCCACGGGACTACCGACGAGCAGTTCTTT. This chain links TRBV4-1 with TRBJ2-1; TRBD2 matches at 7 bases. Per the germline V gene, CDR1 is MGHRA and CDR2 is YSYEKL. The CDR3 covers 13 residues.